The source of this TCR beta chain is a study of blood T cell repertoires in COVID-19 (TCRdb year 2020). With regard to the full study: Collaborator samples came from the United States, Italy and Spain and covered acute and convalescent phases of COVID-19. A de-identified subject ID, COVID-19 status, age in years and sex were almost always included in the sample metadata. The prospective study material was composed of cDNA or gDNA derived from T cells, B-cell-depleted T cells, or PBMCs. The samples were drawn from two sources: the first 160 participants of the ongoing ImmuneRACE study, and 1,000 to 1,500 subjects contributed by 6 global collaborators. Subjects who had been exposed to COVID-19, were actively infected with it, or had recovered from it provided the deeply sampled blood TCRbeta repertoires that made up the dataset. Where HLA class I and class II types were available, the types were taken from metadata supplied by the sample provider, not from assay-based typing. A freely available public database, intended as a resource for researchers studying the immune response to SARS-CoV-2, is where the repertoires were released.

The immunoSEQ Assay, a bias-controlled multiplex PCR, was used to amplify TCRbeta CDR3 regions from genomic DNA. In the original analysis: The number of nucleated cells in each sample was estimated from the amplification of reference gene primers within the assay. To quantify the absolute abundance of each unique TCRbeta CDR3 rearrangement, sequence reads were collapsed and filtered. For each sample, productive Simpson clonality was calculated as the square root of Simpson's diversity index across productive rearrangements. TCRdb provides this immuneACCESS table in a form limited to in-frame rearrangements. Some clones are lacking; in checked studies, under half of them reflect an unresolved V gene, and why the rest are absent is not known. Clone size and V and J calls were adopted from that table, with D and trimming inferred from the DNA. The sample contains around 140,000 clones, roughly 87% of them found a single time. Together, the top ten hold 1.5% to 2% of the sample.

Comment on this clone: Its specific antigen is unknown. Base qualities were left out, and no much larger clone turns up one base away.

Collaborating institutions collected whole blood in K2EDTA tubes following their own protocols. For TCRbeta analysis, collaborators shipped samples as frozen whole blood, isolated PBMCs, or DNA extracted from either of those sample types. Beyond this particular receptor, the publication reports: The quantity of clinical and demographic metadata differed by source and by participant and was supplied without curation.

Ends trimmed: V by 0 bases, J by 2 bases; bases unmatched to a gene: 1. CDR1 is given as MNHNS and CDR2 as SASEGT, both from the germline V gene. From the cysteine through the phenylalanine, the CDR3 covers 15 amino acids. CDR3 DNA only is kept here, 45 bases in frame from base 1. In this chain, TRBV6-1 is recombined with TRBJ2-1; 7 central bases correspond to TRBD1. The specimen sequenced was peripheral blood. The receptor comes from a man between 65 and 80 years old with acute or convalescent COVID-19. The CDR3 region has the sequence CASSEAGTAYNEQFF. The DNA sequence is given as TGTGCCAGCAGTGAAGCAGGGACAGCCTACAATGAGCAGTTCTTC.